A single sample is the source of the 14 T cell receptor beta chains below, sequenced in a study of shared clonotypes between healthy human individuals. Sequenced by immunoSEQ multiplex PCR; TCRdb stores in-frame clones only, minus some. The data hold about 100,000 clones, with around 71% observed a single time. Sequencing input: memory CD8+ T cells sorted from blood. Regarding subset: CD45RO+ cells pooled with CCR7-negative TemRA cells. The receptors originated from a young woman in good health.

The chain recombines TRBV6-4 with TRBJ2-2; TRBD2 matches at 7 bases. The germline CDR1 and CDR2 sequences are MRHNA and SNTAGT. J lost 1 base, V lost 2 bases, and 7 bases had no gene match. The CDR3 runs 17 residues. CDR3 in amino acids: CASSDKASGVNTGELFF. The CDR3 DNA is TGTGCCAGCAGTGACAAGGCTAGCGGAGTGAACACCGGGGAGCTGTTTTTT.

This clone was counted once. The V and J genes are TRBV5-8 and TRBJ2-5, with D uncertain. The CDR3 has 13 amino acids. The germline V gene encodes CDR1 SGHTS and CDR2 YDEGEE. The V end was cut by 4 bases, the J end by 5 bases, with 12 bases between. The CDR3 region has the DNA TGTGCCAGCAGCCCCCCCGGGCTGGAGACCCAGTACTTC. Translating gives CASSPPGLETQYF.

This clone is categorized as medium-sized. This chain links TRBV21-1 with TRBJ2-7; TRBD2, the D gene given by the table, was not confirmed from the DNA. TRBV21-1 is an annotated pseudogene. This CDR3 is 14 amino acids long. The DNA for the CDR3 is TGTGCCAGCAGCAAAGGACTAGCGGCCTACGAGCAGTACTTC. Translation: CASSKGLAAYEQYF.

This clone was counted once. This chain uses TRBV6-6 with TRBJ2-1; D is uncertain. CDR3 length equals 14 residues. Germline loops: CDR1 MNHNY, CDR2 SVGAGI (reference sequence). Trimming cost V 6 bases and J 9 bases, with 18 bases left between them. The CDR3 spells CASSAPERASEQFF. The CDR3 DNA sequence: TGTGCCAGCAGCGCTCCCGAAAGGGCTAGTGAGCAGTTCTTC.

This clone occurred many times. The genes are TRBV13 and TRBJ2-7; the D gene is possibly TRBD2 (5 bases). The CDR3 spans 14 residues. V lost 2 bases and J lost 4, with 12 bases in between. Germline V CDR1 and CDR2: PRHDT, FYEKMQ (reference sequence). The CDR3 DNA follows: TGTGCCAGCAGCTTAAGTAGCGCAAGTTACGAGCAGTACTTC. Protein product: CASSLSSASYEQYF.

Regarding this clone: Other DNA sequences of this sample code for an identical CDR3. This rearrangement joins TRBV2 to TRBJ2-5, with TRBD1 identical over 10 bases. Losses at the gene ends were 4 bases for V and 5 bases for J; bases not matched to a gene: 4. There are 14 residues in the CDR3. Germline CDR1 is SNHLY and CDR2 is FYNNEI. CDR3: CASSVGQGMETQYF. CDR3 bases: TGTGCCAGCAGTGTGGGACAGGGGATGGAGACCCAGTACTTC. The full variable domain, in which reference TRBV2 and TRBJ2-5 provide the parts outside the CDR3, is EPEVTQTPSHQVTQMGQEVILRCVPISNHLYFYWYRQILGQKVEFLVSFYNNEISEKSEIFDDQFSVERPDGSNFTLKIRSTKLEDSAMYFCASSVGQGMETQYFGPGTRLLVL.

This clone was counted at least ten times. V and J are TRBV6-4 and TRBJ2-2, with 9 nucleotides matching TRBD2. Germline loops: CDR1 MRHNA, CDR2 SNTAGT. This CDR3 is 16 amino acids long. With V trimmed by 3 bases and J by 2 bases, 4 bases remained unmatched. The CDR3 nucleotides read TGTGCCAGCAGTGATTCGGGGACTAGCAACACCGGGGAGCTGTTTTTT. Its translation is CASSDSGTSNTGELFF.

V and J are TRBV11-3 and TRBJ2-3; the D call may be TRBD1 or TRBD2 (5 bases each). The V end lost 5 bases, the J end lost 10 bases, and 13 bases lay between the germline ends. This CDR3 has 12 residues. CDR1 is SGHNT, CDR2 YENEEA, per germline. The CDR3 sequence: CASSVALGAQYF. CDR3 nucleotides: TGTGCCAGCAGCGTTGCCTTGGGGGCGCAGTATTTT.

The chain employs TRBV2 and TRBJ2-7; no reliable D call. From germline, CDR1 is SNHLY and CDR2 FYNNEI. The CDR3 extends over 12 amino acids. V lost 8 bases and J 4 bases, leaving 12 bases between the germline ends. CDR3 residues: CASGNLGYEQYF. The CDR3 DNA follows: TGTGCCAGCGGTAACTTAGGGTACGAGCAGTACTTC.

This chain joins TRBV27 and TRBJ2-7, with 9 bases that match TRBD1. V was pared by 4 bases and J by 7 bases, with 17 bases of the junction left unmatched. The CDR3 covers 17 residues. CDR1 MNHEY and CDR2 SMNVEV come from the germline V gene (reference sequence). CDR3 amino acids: CASSYGTGPGEGGEQYF. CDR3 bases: TGTGCCAGCAGTTATGGGACAGGGCCGGGCGAAGGGGGGGAGCAGTACTTC.

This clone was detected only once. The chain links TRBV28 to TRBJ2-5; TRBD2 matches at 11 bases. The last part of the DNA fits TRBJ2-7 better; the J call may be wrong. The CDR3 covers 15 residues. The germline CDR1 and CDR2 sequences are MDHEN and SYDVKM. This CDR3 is CASSWTSGWAYEQYF. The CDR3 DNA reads TGTGCCAGCAGTTGGACTAGCGGGTGGGCCTACGAGCAGTACTTC.

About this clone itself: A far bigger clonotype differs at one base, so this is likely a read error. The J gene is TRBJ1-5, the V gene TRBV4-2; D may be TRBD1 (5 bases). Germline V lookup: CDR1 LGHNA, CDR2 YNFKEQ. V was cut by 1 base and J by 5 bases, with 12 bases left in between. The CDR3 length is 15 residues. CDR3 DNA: TGTGCCAGCAGCCAAGCGGGGGGGAACTATCAGCCCCAGCATTTT. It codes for CASSQAGGNYQPQHF.

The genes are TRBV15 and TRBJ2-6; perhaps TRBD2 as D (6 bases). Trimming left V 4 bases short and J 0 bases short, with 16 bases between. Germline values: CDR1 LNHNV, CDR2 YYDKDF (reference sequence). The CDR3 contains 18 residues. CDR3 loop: CATSISGTSNSGANVLTF. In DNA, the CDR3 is TGTGCCACCAGCATTTCCGGGACTTCTAACTCTGGGGCCAACGTCCTGACTTTC.

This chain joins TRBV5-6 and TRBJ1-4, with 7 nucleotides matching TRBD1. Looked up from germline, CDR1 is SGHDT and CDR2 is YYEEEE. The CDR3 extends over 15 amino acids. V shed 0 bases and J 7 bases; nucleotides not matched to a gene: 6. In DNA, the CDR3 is TGTGCCAGCAGCTTGGCGACAGGGCAGGCTGAAAAACTGTTTTTT. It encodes CASSLATGQAEKLFF.